This T cell receptor beta chain was recovered during a study of T cells in narcolepsy. For the study at large: Donors had narcolepsy type 1 or type 2, or were healthy controls. Whole-study results and caveats: Reportedly, autoreactive clonotypes were serially detected in patients' blood but not controls'. HCRT-specific and TRIB2-specific autoreactive clonotypes appeared among same-patient CSF and blood CD4+ clonotypes.

Data came from immunoSEQ multiplex PCR; TCRdb stores just in-frame clones and leaves some out. This table has around 30,000 clones, 60% to 85% appearing once. This clone turned up a few times. What it binds is not known. The sequenced sample consisted of memory (CD45RA-) CD4+ T cells from blood. This TCR was recovered from a human donor in good health.

Here the CDR3 DNA reads TGTGCCAGCAGATCCGACTACGAGCAGTACTTC. Protein: CASRSDYEQYF. V and J are TRBV5-4 and TRBJ2-7; D gene uncertain. CDR3 size: 11 residues. The V gene lost 5 bases and the J gene lost 3 bases, with 6 bases spanning the gap. From germline, CDR1 is SGHNT and CDR2 YYREEE (reference sequence).